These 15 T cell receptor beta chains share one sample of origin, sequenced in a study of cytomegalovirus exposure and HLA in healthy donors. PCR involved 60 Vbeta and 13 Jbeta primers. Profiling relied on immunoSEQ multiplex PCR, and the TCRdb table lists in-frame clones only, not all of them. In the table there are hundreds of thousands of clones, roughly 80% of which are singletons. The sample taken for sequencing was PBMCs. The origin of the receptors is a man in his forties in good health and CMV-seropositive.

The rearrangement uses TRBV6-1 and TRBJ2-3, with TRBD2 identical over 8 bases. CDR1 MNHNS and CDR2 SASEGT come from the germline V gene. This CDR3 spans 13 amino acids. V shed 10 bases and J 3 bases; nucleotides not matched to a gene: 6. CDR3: CATRTSSTDTQYF. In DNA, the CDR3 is TGTGCCACCAGGACTAGCAGTACAGATACGCAGTATTTT.

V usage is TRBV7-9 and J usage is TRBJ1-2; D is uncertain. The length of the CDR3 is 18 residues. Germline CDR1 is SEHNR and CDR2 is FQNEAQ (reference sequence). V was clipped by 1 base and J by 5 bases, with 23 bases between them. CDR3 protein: CASSLETIERGRVYGYTF. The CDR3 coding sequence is TGTGCCAGCAGCTTAGAGACAATAGAAAGAGGGCGGGTATATGGCTACACCTTC.

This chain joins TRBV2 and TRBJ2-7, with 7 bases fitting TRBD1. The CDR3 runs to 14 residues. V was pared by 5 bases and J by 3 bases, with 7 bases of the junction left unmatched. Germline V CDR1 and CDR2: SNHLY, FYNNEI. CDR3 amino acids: CASSNPGQSYEQYV. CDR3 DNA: TGTGCCAGCAGTAACCCGGGACAGAGCTACGAGCAGTACGTC.

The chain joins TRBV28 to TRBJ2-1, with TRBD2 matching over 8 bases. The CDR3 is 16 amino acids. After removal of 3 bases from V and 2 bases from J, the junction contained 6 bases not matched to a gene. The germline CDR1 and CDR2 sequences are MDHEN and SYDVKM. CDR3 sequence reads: CASSFELTSAYNEQFF. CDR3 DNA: TGTGCCAGCAGTTTCGAATTGACTAGCGCCTACAATGAGCAGTTCTTC.

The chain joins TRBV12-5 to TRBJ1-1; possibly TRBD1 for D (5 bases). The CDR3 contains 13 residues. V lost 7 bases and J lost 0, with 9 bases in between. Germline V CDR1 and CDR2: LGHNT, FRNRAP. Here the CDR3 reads CASAPTVNTEAFF. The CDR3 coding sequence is TGTGCTAGTGCCCCGACAGTGAACACTGAAGCTTTCTTT.

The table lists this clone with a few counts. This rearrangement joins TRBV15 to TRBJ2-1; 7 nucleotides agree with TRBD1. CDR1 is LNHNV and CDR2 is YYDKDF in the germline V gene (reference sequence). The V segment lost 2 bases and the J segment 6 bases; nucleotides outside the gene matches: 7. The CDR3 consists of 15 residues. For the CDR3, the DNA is TGTGCCACCAGCAGAACCCAGGGGGTAGGCAATGAGCAGTTCTTC. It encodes CATSRTQGVGNEQFF.

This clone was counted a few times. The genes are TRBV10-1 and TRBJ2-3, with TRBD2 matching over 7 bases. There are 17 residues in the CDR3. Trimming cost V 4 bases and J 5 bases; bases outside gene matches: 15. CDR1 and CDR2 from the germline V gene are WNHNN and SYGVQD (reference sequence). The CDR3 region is CASSGTPTSSAGDTQYF. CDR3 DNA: TGCGCCAGCAGTGGGACCCCGACTAGCTCGGCGGGAGATACGCAGTATTTT.

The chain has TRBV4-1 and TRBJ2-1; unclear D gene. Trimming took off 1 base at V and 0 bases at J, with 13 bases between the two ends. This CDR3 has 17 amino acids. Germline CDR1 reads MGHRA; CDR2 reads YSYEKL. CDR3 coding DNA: TGCGCCAGCAGCCAAGTCTCTCGCGGAGTCTCCTACAATGAGCAGTTCTTC. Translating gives CASSQVSRGVSYNEQFF.

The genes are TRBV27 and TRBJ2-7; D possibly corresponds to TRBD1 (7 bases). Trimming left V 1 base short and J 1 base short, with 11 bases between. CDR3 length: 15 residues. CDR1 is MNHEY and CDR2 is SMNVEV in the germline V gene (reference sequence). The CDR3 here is CASSLWAGGSYEQYF. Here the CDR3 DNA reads TGTGCCAGCAGTTTATGGGCAGGGGGGTCCTACGAGCAGTACTTC.

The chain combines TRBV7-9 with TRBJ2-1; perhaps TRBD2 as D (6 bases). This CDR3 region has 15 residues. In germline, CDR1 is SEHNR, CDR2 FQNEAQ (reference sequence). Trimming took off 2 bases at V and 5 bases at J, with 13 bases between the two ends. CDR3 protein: CASSLTAGGHNEQFF. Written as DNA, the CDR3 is TGTGCCAGCAGCTTAACAGCGGGCGGCCACAATGAGCAGTTCTTC.

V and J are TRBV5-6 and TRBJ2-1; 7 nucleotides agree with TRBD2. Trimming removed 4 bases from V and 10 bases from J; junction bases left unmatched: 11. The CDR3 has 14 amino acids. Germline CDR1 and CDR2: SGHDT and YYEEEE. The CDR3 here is CASSPKGREHEQFF. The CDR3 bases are TGTGCCAGCAGCCCAAAAGGGCGGGAGCACGAGCAGTTCTTC.

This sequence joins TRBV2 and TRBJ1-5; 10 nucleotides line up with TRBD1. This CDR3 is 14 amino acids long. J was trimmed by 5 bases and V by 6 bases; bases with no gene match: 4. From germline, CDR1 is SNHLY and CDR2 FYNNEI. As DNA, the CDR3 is TGTGCCAGCAGGTGGGGGACAGGGGATCAGCCCCAGCATTTT. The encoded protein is CASRWGTGDQPQHF.

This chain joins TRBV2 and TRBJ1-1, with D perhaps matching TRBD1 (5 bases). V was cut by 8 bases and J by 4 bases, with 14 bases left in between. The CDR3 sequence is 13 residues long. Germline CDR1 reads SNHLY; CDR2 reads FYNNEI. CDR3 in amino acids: CASPAGGGTEAFF. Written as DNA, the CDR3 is TGTGCCAGCCCGGCGGGCGGGGGCACTGAAGCTTTCTTT.

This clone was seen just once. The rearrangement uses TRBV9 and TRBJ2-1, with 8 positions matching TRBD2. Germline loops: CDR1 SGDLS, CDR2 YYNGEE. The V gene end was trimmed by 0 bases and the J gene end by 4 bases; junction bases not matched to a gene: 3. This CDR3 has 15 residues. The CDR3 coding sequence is TGTGCCAGCAGCGTAGGTAGCGGGGTATACAATGAGCAGTTCTTC. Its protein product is CASSVGSGVYNEQFF.

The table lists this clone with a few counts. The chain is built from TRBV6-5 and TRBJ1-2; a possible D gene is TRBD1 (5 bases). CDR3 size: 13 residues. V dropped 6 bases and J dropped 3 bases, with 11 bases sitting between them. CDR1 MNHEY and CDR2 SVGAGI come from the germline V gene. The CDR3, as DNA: TGTGCCAGCAGCTGGGCACAGGACTATGGCTACACCTTC. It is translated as CASSWAQDYGYTF.